A single sample gave rise to the 11 T cell receptor beta chains below, sequenced in a study of CD8+CD57+ T cells in acquired aplastic anemia. Researchers used genomic DNA as the template to profile TCR beta VDJ and CDR3. TCRdb reprocessed the reads with MiXCR, giving one entry per CDR3 protein. The data contain hundreds of thousands of distinct CDR3 sequences, roughly 50% of them singletons. The specimen was sorted CD4+, CD8+, or CD8+CD57+ T cells (not recorded which) from PBMCs. The receptors here all came from a human donor with severe aplastic anemia or a healthy control (not recorded which).

This chain connects TRBV7-8 to TRBJ1-2; 7 bases align to TRBD1. CDR3 length equals 13 residues. The V gene's germline CDR1 is SGHVS and CDR2 FQNEAQ. The trim removed 5 bases at V and 9 bases at J, leaving 9 bases unmatched. CDR3 DNA: TGTGCCAGCAGCCCGGGACAGTCGTCTAGCTACACCTTC. Translating gives CASSPGQSSSYTF.

The chain employs TRBV15 and TRBJ2-5; D not resolved. V was trimmed by 0 bases and J by 0 bases, leaving 17 bases between them. This CDR3 is 18 amino acids long. Germline values: CDR1 LNHNV, CDR2 YYDKDF (reference sequence). The DNA of the CDR3 is TGTGCCACCAGCAGAGATCGGAGTCCGGCTGCGTACCAAGAGACCCAGTACTTC. This gives the protein CATSRDRSPAAYQETQYF.

DNA for the CDR3: TGTGCCAGCAGTTTGGGACAGTTCTTC. Translating gives CASSLGQFF. J is TRBJ2-1 and V is TRBV12-3 or TRBV12-4; D not certain. CDR3 length: 9 amino acids. The V end lost 3 bases, the J end lost 13 bases, and 4 bases lay between the germline ends.

The rearrangement joins TRBV5-1 to TRBJ2-7; maybe TRBD2 (6 bases). Between the trimmed V and J ends, which lost 0 bases and 6 bases, there was a span of 13 bases. The CDR3 spans 14 residues. Germline-derived CDR1 and CDR2 are SGHRS and YFSETQ. The CDR3 DNA reads as TGCGCCAGCAGCTTGGCCGGGGCGGAGGGCGAGCAGTACTTC. It is translated as CASSLAGAEGEQYF.

The rearrangement joins TRBV20-1 to TRBJ2-7; a weak D match, TRBD2 (7 bases). The germline V gene has CDR1 DFQATT and CDR2 SNEGSKA (reference sequence). This CDR3 spans 12 amino acids. The CDR3 coding sequence is TGCAGCGGAGGGGGGGGCTCCTACGAGCAGTACTTC. It encodes CSGGGGSYEQYF.

Remarks on this clonotype: A junction end diverges from the germline sequence, so it may reflect a read error. The chain recombines TRBV20-1 with TRBJ2-1, with TRBD1 matching 9 bases. This CDR3 has 15 amino acids. Germline lookup yields CDR1 DFQATT and CDR2 SNEGSKA (reference sequence). CDR3 coding DNA: TGCAGTGCGGGGACCGGGACAGGGTACTACAATAAGCAGTTCTTC. Translation: CSAGTGTGYYNKQFF.

The rearrangement joins TRBV9 to TRBJ1-5; no clear D. V was cut by 5 bases and J by 5 bases, with 11 bases left in between. Per germline, CDR1 SGDLS and CDR2 YYNGEE. CDR3 size: 13 residues. In DNA, the CDR3 is TGTGCCAGCAGTCGTCCCCCGGATCAGCCCCAGCATTTT. Translation: CASSRPPDQPQHF.

The chain recombines TRBV29-1 with TRBJ1-2; 10 positions agree with TRBD1. Trimming took 1 base from V and 7 from J; bases not matched to a gene: 0. Germline V gene sequence: CDR1 SQVTM, CDR2 ANQGSEA. CDR3 length equals 12 residues. The CDR3, as DNA: TGCAGCGTTGAAGGGACAGGGGGTGGCTACACCTTC. Translation: CSVEGTGGGYTF.

This chain connects TRBV5-1 to TRBJ2-5, with 13 bases lining up with TRBD2. The CDR3 is made up of 18 amino acids. The V gene end was trimmed by 9 bases and the J gene end by 0 bases; junction bases not matched to a gene: 14. Germline V CDR1 and CDR2: SGHRS, YFSETQ. The CDR3 bases are TGCGCCACTAGCCCAAGACTAGCGGGGGGTCGTTACCAAGAGACCCAGTACTTC. Translated, it gives CATSPRLAGGRYQETQYF.

This clonotype was detected a few times. The DNA of the CDR3 is TGCGCCAGCAGCACCTCTACAGGTCCTACTGAAGCTTTCTTT. It encodes CASSTSTGPTEAFF. The chain is built from TRBV5-1 and TRBJ1-1; TRBD1 is a possible D gene (5 bases). Deletions cut 4 bases from V and 5 bases from J, with 15 bases between. The germline gives CDR1 SGHRS, CDR2 YFSETQ. This CDR3 comprises 14 residues.

This clonotype appeared a few times. The junction differs from germline at one of its ends, possibly a read error. J is TRBJ2-7 and V is TRBV6-5; a possible D gene is TRBD1 (5 bases). CDR3 length: 13 residues. Per the germline V gene, CDR1 is MNHEY and CDR2 is SVGAGI. The CDR3 reads CASIGDGTYEQYF. DNA for the CDR3: TGCGCCAGCATAGGGGATGGGACCTACGAGCAGTACTTC.